Each of the 19 T cell receptor beta chains below was sequenced from the same sample in a study of radiotherapy plus CTLA-4 blockade in lung cancer. Method: immunoSEQ multiplex PCR; TCRdb's copy keeps in-frame clones and lacks some. The top ten hold roughly 17% of the sample, which has tens of thousands of clones, under 80% seen once. The sequencing used peripheral blood, collected from a patient treated with radiotherapy plus ipilimumab. These receptors originate from a human donor with non-small cell lung cancer who had a complete response to radiotherapy plus ipilimumab.

This clone was counted between two and nine times. The V call is TRBV28, the J call TRBJ1-2, with no clear D. Germline V gene sequence: CDR1 MDHEN, CDR2 SYDVKM. The V end lost 9 bases, the J end lost 11 bases, and 16 bases lay between the germline ends. The CDR3 has 11 residues. CDR3 coding DNA: TGTGCCAGTGGGTCCGAGGGTCGTTACACCTTC. This encodes CASGSEGRYTF.

This rearrangement joins TRBV7-9 to TRBJ1-2; D is perhaps TRBD1 (5 bases). CDR1 SEHNR and CDR2 FQNEAQ come from the germline V gene (reference sequence). Trimming cost V 2 bases and J 13 bases, with 14 bases left between them. This CDR3 is 12 amino acids long. This CDR3 reads CASSLPTVPPTF. In DNA, the CDR3 is TGTGCCAGCAGCTTACCGACAGTCCCCCCCACCTTC. Combining the CDR3 with reference TRBV7-9 and TRBJ1-2 gives the whole variable domain DTGVSQNPRHKITKRGQNVTFRCDPISEHNRLYWYRQTLGQGPEFLTYFQNEAQLEKSRLLSDRFSAERPKGSFSTLEIQRTEQGDSAMYLCASSLPTVPPTFGSGTRLTVV.

This sequence joins TRBV5-1 and TRBJ2-2; TRBD1 is a possible D gene (7 bases). The CDR3 totals 15 residues. The germline V and J ends were trimmed by 0 bases and 5 bases, with 11 bases remaining between them. Germline V gene lookup returns CDR1 SGHRS and CDR2 YFSETQ. The CDR3 is CASSLEQGRTGELFF. CDR3 DNA sequence: TGCGCCAGCAGCTTGGAACAGGGGAGGACCGGGGAGCTGTTTTTT.

The gene calls are TRBV6-5 and TRBJ2-1; TRBD1 aligns across 8 bases. Losses at the gene ends were 6 bases for V and 5 bases for J; bases not matched to a gene: 9. CDR1 and CDR2 (germline): MNHEY, SVGAGI. The CDR3 length is 15 residues. CDR3 in DNA: TGTGCCAGCAGCCCTGACAGGGGCCGGAACAATGAGCAGTTCTTC. Translated: CASSPDRGRNNEQFF.

Here the CDR3 DNA reads TGTGCCAGCAGTGAAAAGTCCGGACTAAGCAATCAGCCCCAGCATTTT. Amino acids: CASSEKSGLSNQPQHF. The chain couples TRBV6-1 to TRBJ1-5; D is ambiguous. V lost 2 bases and J lost 1, with 12 bases in between. The CDR3 is 16 residues long. Germline V CDR1 and CDR2: MNHNS, SASEGT.

The chain employs TRBV7-2 and TRBJ1-2; no clear D gene. Germline V lookup: CDR1 SGHTA, CDR2 FQGNSA. V was trimmed by 0 bases and J by 8 bases, leaving 13 bases between them. This CDR3 has 14 residues. DNA for the CDR3: TGTGCCAGCAGCTTAGCATCAATTACGGGGGGCTACACCTTC. It yields the protein CASSLASITGGYTF.

V usage is TRBV7-2 and J usage is TRBJ1-1, with TRBD1 matching over 7 bases. Germline lookup yields CDR1 SGHTA and CDR2 FQGNSA. This CDR3 is built from 16 residues. Trimming at V came to 5 bases and at J to 0 bases, leaving 9 bases not matched to a gene. This chain's CDR3 is CASSPRQGRMNTEAFF. CDR3 in DNA: TGTGCCAGCAGCCCGCGACAGGGTAGAATGAACACTGAAGCTTTCTTT.

The chain carries TRBV7-2 and TRBJ1-5; the D gene is possibly TRBD1 (6 bases). There are 15 residues in the CDR3. V lost 2 bases and J 5 bases, leaving 13 bases between the germline ends. From germline, CDR1 is SGHTA and CDR2 FQGNSA. CDR3: CASSLQGRRDQPQHF. The DNA for the CDR3 is TGTGCCAGCAGCTTACAGGGGCGAAGGGATCAGCCCCAGCATTTT.

The chain uses TRBV11-3 and TRBJ2-2; the match to TRBD2 covers 10 bases. The CDR3 runs 12 residues. With 7 bases clipped from V and 9 bases from J, the junction kept 2 bases outside the gene matches. CDR1 SGHNT and CDR2 YENEEA come from the germline V gene. CDR3: CASTAGGWELFF. The DNA of the CDR3 is TGTGCCAGCACAGCGGGAGGGTGGGAGCTGTTTTTT.

The chain carries TRBV7-8 and TRBJ1-2; 12 bases align to TRBD1. V shed 7 bases, J shed 4 bases, and the junction held 13 bases outside the gene matches. This CDR3 is built from 17 residues. Germline CDR1 reads SGHVS; CDR2 reads FQNEAQ. The CDR3 sequence: CASTYPGQGAWPYGYTF. CDR3 DNA sequence: TGTGCCAGCACCTACCCGGGACAGGGGGCATGGCCCTATGGCTACACCTTC.

In its sample, this clone was seen a few times. The chain links TRBV9 to TRBJ2-5, with 9 bases matching TRBD2. There are 18 residues in the CDR3. Germline loops: CDR1 SGDLS, CDR2 YYNGEE. V was pared by 3 bases and J by 3 bases, with 15 bases of the junction left unmatched. The CDR3 spells CASSAEGLGGGGKETQYF. The CDR3 nucleotides are TGTGCCAGCAGCGCAGAGGGATTGGGCGGGGGGGGGAAAGAGACCCAGTACTTC.

This clone turned up a few times. V usage is TRBV2 and J usage is TRBJ1-6; 7 bases agree with TRBD1. Germline V gene sequence: CDR1 SNHLY, CDR2 FYNNEI. There are 16 residues in the CDR3. V was clipped by 6 bases and J by 0 bases; unmatched bases: 5. CDR3 nucleotides: TGTGCCAGCAGCGGACAGGTCAGCTCCTATAATTCACCCCTCCACTTT. This translates into CASSGQVSSYNSPLHF.

The chain has TRBV5-4 and TRBJ2-7, with 7 bases identical to TRBD2. From germline, CDR1 is SGHNT and CDR2 YYREEE (reference sequence). Trimming removed 4 bases from V and 0 bases from J; junction bases left unmatched: 10. This CDR3 is built from 16 residues. CDR3 DNA sequence: TGTGCCAGCAGCCTAAACTACGGGGGGAGCTCCTACGAGCAGTACGTC. Translation gives CASSLNYGGSSYEQYV.

This chain links TRBV6-1 with TRBJ1-2, with TRBD1 matching over 8 bases. Germline V gives CDR1 MNHNS, CDR2 SASEGT. Losses at the gene ends were 7 bases for V and 8 bases for J; bases not matched to a gene: 6. There are 12 residues in the CDR3. The CDR3 sequence: CASTINRGGYTF. The DNA of the CDR3 is TGTGCCAGCACCATAAACAGGGGGGGCTACACCTTC.

The chain is built from TRBV9 and TRBJ2-1, with 7 bases lining up with TRBD1. The germline gives CDR1 SGDLS, CDR2 YYNGEE. The CDR3 has 15 residues. With 3 bases clipped from V and 4 bases from J, the junction kept 7 bases outside the gene matches. The CDR3 loop is CASSGQGRSYNEQFF. CDR3 nucleotide sequence: TGTGCCAGCAGCGGACAGGGTAGGTCTTACAATGAGCAGTTCTTC.

The chain joins TRBV27 to TRBJ1-2; 7 nucleotides agree with TRBD1. Germline values: CDR1 MNHEY, CDR2 SMNVEV (reference sequence). CDR3 size: 15 residues. V trimming: 2 bases; J trimming: 0 bases; junction bases outside the gene matches: 3. The CDR3 nucleotides read TGTGCCAGCAGTTTAAGTACAGGGGCTAACTATGGCTACACCTTC. It encodes CASSLSTGANYGYTF.

V usage is TRBV18 and J usage is TRBJ1-5; D might be TRBD1 (6 bases). V gave up 4 bases and J gave up 4 bases, with 11 bases separating them. The CDR3 is made up of 14 amino acids. The germline gives CDR1 KGHSH, CDR2 LQKENI. The CDR3: CASSLSGTNQPQHF. The CDR3 region has the DNA TGTGCCAGCTCACTTTCCGGGACAAATCAGCCCCAGCATTTT.

This clone has a single count. The chain uses TRBV30 and TRBJ2-3; 7 nucleotides line up with TRBD2. The germline V gene has CDR1 GTSNPN and CDR2 SVGIG (reference sequence). The trim removed 0 bases at V and 1 base at J, leaving 13 bases unmatched. The CDR3 extends over 18 amino acids. CDR3 loop: CAWSVWPFAGVGTDTQYF. CDR3 bases: TGTGCCTGGAGTGTATGGCCCTTCGCGGGAGTGGGCACAGATACGCAGTATTTT.

The chain has TRBV27 and TRBJ1-5; 7 nucleotides match TRBD1. The CDR3 totals 14 residues. Germline V lookup: CDR1 MNHEY, CDR2 SMNVEV (reference sequence). J was trimmed by 2 bases and V by 5 bases; bases with no gene match: 3. CDR3 nucleotide sequence: TGTGCCAGCAGTGTCGACAGGGGCAATCAGCCCCAGCATTTT. Protein: CASSVDRGNQPQHF.